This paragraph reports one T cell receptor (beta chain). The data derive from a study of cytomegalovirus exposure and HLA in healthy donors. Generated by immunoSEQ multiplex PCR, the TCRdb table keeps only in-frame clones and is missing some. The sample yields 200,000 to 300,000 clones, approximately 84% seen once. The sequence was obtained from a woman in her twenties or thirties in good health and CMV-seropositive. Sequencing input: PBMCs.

The DNA of the CDR3 is TGTGCCAGCAGTGATGCCCGGGTTTTTAACAATCAGCCCCAGCATTTT. It is translated as CASSDARVFNNQPQHF. V usage is TRBV28 and J usage is TRBJ1-5, with D hard to call. Germline V lookup: CDR1 MDHEN, CDR2 SYDVKM. The CDR3 extends over 16 amino acids. With 5 bases removed from V and 3 bases from J, the gap between germline ends came to 17 bases.